The entry below gives a single T cell receptor (beta chain) sequence along with its context. Its target is unknown. These data originate in a study of T cell responses to AZD1222 COVID-19 vaccine. General study findings and limits: Only a handful of AZD1222 recipients were seropositive at baseline. It was only after the peak T cell response that any repertoires were sampled.

After removal of 3 bases from V and 5 bases from J, the junction contained 1 base not matched to a gene. The CDR3 runs to 14 residues. Germline V gives CDR1 LGHNA, CDR2 YSLEER. Method: immunoSEQ multiplex PCR; TCRdb's copy keeps in-frame clones and lacks some. The table has around 180,000 clones, approximately 90% seen once. This TCR was recovered from an adult in good health. The chain joins TRBV4-3 to TRBJ2-1, with 10 bases lining up with TRBD2. Sequences were derived from peripheral blood, sampled on day 0 of AZD1222 vaccination. CDR3 region: CASSQGLAHNEQFF. The CDR3 nucleotides are TGCGCCAGCAGCCAGGGACTAGCGCACAATGAGCAGTTCTTC.